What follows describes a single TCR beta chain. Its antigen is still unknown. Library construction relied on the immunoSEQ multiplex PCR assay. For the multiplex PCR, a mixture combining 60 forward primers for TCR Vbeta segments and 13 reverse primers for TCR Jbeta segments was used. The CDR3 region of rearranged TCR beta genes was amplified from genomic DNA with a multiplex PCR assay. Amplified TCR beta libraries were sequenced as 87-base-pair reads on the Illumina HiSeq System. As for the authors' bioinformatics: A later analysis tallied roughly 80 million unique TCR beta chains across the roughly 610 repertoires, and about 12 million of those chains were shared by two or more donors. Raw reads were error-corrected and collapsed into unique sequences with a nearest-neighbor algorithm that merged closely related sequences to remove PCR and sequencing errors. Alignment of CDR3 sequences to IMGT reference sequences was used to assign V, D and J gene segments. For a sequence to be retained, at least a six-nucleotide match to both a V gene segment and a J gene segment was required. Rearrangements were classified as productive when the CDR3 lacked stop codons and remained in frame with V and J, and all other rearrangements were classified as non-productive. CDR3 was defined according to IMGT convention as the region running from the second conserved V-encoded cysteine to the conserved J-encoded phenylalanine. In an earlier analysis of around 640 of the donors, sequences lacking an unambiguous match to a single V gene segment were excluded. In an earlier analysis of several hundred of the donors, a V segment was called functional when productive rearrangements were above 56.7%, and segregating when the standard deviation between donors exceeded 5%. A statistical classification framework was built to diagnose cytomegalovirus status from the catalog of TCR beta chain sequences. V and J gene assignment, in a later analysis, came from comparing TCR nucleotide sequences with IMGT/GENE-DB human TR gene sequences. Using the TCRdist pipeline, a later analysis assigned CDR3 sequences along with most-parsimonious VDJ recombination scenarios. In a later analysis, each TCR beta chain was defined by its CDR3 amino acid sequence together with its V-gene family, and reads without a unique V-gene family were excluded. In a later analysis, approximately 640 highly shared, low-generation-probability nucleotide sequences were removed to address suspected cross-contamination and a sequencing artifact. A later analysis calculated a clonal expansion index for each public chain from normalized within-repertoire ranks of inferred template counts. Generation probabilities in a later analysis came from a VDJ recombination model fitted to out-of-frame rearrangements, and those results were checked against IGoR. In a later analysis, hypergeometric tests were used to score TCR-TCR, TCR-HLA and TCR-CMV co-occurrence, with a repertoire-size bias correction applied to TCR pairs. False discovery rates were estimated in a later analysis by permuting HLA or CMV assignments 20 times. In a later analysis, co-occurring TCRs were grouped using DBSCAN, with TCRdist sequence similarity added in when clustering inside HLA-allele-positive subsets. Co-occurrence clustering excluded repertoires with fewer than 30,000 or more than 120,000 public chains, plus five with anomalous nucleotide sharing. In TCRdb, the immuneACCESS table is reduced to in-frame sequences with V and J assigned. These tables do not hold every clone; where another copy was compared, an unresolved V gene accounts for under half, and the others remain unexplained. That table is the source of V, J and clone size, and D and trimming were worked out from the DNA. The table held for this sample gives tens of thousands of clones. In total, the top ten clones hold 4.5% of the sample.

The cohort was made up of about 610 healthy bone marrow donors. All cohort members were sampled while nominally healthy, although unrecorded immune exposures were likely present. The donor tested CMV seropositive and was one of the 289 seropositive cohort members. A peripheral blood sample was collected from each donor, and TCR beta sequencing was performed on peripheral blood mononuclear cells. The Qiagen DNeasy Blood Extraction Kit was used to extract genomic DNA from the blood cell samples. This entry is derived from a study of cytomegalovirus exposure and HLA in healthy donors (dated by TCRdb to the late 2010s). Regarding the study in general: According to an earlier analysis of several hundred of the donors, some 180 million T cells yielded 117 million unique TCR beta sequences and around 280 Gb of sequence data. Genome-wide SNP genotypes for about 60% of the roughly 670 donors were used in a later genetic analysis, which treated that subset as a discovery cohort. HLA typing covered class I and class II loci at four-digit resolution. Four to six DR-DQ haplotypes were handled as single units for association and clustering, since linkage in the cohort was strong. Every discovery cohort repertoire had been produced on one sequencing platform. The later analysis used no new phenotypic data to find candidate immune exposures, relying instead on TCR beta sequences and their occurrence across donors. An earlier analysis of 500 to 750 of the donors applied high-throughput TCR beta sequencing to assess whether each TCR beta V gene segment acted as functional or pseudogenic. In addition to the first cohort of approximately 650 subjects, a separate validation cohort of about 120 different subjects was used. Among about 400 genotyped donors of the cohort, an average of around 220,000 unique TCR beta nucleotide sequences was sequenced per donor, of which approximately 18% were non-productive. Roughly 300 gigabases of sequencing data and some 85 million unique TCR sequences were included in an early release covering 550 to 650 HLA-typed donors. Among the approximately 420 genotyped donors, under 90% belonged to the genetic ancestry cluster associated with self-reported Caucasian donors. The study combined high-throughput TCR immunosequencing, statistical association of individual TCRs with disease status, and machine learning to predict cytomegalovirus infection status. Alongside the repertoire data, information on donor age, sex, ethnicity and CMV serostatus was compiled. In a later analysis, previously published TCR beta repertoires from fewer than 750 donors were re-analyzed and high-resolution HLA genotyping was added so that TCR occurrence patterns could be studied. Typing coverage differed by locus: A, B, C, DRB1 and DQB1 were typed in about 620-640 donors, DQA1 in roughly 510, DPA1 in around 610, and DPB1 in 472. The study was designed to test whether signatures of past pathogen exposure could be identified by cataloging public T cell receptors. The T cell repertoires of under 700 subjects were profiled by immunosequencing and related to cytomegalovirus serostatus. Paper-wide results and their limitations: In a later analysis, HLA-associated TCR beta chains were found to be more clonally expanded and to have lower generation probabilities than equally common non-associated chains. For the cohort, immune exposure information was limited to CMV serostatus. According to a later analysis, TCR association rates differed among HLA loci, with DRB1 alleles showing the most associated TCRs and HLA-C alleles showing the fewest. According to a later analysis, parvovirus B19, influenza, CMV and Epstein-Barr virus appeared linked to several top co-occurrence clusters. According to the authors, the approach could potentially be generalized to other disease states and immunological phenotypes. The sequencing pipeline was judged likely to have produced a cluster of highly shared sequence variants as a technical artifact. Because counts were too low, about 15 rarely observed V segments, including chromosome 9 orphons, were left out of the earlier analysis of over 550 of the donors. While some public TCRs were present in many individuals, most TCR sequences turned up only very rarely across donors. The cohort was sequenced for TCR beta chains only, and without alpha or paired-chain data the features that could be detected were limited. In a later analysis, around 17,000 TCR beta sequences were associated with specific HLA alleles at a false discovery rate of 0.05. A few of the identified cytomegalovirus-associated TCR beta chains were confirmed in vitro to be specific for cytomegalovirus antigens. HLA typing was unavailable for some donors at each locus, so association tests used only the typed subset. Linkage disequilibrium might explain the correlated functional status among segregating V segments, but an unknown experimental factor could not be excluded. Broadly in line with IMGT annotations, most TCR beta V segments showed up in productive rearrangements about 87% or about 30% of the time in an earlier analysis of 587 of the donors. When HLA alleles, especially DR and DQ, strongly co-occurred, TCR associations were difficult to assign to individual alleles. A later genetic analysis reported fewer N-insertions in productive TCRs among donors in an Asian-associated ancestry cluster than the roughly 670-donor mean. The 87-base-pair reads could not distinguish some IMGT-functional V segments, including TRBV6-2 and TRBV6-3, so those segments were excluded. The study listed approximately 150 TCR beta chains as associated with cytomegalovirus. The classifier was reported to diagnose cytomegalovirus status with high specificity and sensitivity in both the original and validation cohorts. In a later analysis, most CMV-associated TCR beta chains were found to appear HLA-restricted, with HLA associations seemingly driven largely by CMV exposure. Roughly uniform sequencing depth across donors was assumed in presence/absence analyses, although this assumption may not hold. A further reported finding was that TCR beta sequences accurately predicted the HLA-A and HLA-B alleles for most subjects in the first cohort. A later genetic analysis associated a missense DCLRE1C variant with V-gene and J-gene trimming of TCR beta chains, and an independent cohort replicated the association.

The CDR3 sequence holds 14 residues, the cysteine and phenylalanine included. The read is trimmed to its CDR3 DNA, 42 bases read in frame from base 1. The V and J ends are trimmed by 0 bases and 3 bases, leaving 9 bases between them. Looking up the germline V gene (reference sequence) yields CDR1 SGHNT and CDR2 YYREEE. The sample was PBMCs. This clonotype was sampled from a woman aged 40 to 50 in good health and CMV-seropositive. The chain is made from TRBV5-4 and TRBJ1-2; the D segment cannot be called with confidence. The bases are TGTGCCAGCAGCTTGGACAGCACGCACTATGGCTACACCTTC. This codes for CASSLDSTHYGYTF.